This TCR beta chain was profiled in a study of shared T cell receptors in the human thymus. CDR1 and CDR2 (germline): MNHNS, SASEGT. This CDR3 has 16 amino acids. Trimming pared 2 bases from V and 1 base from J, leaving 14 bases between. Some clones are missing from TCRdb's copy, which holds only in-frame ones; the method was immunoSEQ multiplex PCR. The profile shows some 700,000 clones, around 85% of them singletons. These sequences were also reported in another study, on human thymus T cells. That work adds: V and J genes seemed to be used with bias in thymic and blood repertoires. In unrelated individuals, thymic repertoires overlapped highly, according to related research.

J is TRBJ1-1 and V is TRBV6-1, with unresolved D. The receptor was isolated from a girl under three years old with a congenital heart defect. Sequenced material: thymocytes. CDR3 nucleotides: TGTGCCAGCAGTGAACCGTTGGATTCGGGGAACACTGAAGCTTTCTTT. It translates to CASSEPLDSGNTEAFF.